This paragraph reports one TCR beta chain. Its antigen remains unidentified. The sample belongs to a study of T cells expressing NK-cell markers. Study outcomes and limitations: These clonotypes, the leaders elsewhere, also led the CD3+CD56-NKG2C+ fraction in a few donors. NKG2C+ dominant clonotypes from a handful of donors made up about 1.0-8% of CD8+ T cells.

The CDR3 runs 12 residues. Germline V lookup: CDR1 DFQATT, CDR2 SNEGSKA (reference sequence). TCRdb processed the 5' RACE reads again and assigns one entry to each CDR3 protein, with no DNA. The sample table includes 440,000 or so distinct CDR3 sequences. Material: blood T cells: a sorted CD56 or NKG2C T cell subset, CD4+ or CD8+ T cells, or bulk PBMC T cells (not recorded which). The TCR sequence derives from a woman between 18 and 70 years old in good health. This chain links TRBV20-1 with TRBJ2-2. The CDR3 protein is CSARTTTGELFF.